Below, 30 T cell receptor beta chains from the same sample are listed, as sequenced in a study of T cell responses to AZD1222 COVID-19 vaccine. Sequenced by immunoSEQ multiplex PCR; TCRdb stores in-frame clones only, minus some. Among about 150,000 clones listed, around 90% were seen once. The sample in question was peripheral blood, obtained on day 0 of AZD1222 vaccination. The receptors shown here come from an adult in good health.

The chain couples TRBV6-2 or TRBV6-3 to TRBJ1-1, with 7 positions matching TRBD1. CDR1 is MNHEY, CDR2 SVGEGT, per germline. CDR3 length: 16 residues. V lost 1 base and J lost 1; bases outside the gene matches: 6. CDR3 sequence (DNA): TGTGCCAGCAGTTACTTTGTGACAGGGAAGAACACTGAAGCTTTCTTT. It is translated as CASSYFVTGKNTEAFF.

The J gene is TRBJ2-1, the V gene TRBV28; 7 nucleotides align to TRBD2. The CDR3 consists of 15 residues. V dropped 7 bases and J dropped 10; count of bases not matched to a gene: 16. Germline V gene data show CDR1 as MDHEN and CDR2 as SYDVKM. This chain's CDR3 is CASNSGGGGPKEQFF. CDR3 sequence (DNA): TGTGCCAGCAACAGCGGAGGCGGGGGACCCAAGGAGCAGTTCTTC.

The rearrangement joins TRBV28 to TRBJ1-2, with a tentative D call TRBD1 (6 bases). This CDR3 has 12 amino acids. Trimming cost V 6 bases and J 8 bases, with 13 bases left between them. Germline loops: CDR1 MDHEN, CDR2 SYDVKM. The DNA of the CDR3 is TGTGCCAGCAGCGGGGACATAACGGGCTACACCTTC. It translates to CASSGDITGYTF.

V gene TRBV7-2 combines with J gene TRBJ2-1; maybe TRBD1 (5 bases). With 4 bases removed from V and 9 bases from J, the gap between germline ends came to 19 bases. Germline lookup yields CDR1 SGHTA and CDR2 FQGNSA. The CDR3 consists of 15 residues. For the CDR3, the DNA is TGTGCCAGCAGCTCCCCAGGGATCCGTCTAGTTGAGCAGTTCTTC. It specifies CASSSPGIRLVEQFF.

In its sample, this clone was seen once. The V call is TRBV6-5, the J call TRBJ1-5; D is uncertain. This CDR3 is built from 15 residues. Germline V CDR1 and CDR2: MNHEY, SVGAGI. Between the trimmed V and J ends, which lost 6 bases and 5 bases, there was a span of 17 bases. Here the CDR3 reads CASRRTFSVDQPQHF. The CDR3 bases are TGTGCCAGCAGAAGGACCTTTAGTGTGGATCAGCCCCAGCATTTT.

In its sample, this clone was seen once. The CDR3 DNA follows: TGTGCCATCAGGACGACTAGCGGGGCAGAAGAGACCCAGTACTTC. Translating it yields CAIRTTSGAEETQYF. The rearrangement joins TRBV10-3 to TRBJ2-5; TRBD2 matches 11 bases. Germline V gene sequence: CDR1 ENHRY, CDR2 SYGVKD. This CDR3 spans 15 amino acids. V shed 6 bases, J shed 3 bases, and the junction held 6 bases outside the gene matches.

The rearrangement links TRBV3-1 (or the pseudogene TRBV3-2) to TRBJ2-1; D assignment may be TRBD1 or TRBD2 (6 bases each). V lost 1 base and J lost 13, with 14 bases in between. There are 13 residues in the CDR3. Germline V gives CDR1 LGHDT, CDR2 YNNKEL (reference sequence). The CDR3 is CASSQGGGLGQFF. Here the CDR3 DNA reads TGTGCCAGCAGCCAAGGAGGGGGGCTTGGACAGTTCTTC.

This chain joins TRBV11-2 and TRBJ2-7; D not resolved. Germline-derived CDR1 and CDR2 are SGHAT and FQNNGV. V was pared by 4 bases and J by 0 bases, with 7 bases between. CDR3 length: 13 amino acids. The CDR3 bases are TGTGCCAGCAGCTATGGGCGCTCCTACGAGCAGTACTTC. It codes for CASSYGRSYEQYF.

DNA of the CDR3: TGTGCCAGCACCCTGTACAATGAGCAGTTCTTC. Its protein is CASTLYNEQFF. The V gene is TRBV11-2, the J gene TRBJ2-1; D uncertain. The V gene's germline CDR1 is SGHAT and CDR2 FQNNGV. Trimming cost V 7 bases and J 4 bases, with 5 bases left between them. This CDR3 has 11 amino acids.

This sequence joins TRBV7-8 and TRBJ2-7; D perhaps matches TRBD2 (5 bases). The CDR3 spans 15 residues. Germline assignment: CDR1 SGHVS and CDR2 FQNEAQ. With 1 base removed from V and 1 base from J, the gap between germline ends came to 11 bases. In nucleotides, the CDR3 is TGTGCCAGCAGCTTAGGGAGGACGGTTTCCTACGAGCAGTACTTC. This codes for CASSLGRTVSYEQYF.

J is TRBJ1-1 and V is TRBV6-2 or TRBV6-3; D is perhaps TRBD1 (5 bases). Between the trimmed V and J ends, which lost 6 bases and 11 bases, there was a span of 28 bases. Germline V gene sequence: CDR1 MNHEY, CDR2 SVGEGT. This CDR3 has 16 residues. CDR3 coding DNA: TGTGCCAGCAGCCCTTGGGACCTCGCTTCCTCAAGGCTGGCTTTCTTT. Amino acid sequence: CASSPWDLASSRLAFF.

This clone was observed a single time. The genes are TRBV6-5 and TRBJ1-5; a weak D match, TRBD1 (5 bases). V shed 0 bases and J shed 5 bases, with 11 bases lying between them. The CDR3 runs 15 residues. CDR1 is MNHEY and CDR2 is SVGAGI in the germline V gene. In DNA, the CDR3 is TGTGCCAGCAGTTACTCTGCTCTAGGGGATCAGCCCCAGCATTTT. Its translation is CASSYSALGDQPQHF.

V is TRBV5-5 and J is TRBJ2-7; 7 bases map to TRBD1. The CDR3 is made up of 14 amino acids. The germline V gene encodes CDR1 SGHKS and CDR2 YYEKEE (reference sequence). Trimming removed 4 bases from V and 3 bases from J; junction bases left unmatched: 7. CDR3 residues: CASSAGDSIYEQYF. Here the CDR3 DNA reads TGTGCCAGCAGCGCCGGGGACAGTATCTACGAGCAGTACTTC.

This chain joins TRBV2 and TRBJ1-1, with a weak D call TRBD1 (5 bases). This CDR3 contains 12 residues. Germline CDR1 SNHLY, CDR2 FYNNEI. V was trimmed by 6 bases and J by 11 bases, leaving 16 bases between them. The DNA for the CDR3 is TGTGCCAGCAGGGACATGGCTTCGGGGGCTTTCTTT. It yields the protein CASRDMASGAFF.

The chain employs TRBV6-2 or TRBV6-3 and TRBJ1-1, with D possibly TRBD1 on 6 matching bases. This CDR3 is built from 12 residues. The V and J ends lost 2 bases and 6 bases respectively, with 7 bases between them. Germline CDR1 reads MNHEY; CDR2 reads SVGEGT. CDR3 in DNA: TGTGCCAGCAGTTACGGGGGCCCTGAAGCTTTCTTT. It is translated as CASSYGGPEAFF.

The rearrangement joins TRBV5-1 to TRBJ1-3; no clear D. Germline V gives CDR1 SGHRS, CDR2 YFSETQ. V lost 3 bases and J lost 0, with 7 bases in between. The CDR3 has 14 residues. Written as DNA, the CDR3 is TGCGCCAGCAGCTCCGGGGACTCTGGAAACACCATATATTTT. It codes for CASSSGDSGNTIYF.

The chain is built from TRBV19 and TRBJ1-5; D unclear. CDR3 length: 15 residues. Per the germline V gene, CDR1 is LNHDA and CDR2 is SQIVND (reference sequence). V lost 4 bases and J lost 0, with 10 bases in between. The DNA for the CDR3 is TGTGCCAGTAGTAGTCGTCAGGATAGCAATCAGCCCCAGCATTTT. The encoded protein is CASSSRQDSNQPQHF.

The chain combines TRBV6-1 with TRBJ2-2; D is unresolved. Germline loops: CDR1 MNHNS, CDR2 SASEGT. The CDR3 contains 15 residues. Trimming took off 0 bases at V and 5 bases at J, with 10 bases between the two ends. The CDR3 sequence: CASSEAQPGTGELFF. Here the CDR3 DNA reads TGTGCCAGCAGTGAAGCTCAACCCGGAACCGGGGAGCTGTTTTTT.

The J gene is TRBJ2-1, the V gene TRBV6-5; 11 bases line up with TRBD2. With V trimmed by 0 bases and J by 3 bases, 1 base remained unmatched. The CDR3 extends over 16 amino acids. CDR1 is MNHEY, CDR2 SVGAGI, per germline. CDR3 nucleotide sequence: TGTGCCAGCAGTTACTCCGGGACTAGCGGCTACAATGAGCAGTTCTTC. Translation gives CASSYSGTSGYNEQFF.

The CDR3 sequence: CASSSRDTGELFF. The CDR3 DNA is TGTGCCAGCAGCTCCAGGGACACCGGGGAGCTGTTTTTT. The gene calls are TRBV7-3 and TRBJ2-2; maybe TRBD1 (5 bases). The length of the CDR3 is 13 residues. Germline CDR1 and CDR2: SGHTA and FQGTGA. V lost 4 bases to trimming and J lost 3 bases, with 6 bases between them.

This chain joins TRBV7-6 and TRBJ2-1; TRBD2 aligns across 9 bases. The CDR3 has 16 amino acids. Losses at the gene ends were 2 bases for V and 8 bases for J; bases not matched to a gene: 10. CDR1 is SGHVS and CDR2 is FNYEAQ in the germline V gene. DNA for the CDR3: TGTGCCAGCAGCTTAAGTGGCGGGGGGGCCATCCATGAGCAGTTCTTC. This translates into CASSLSGGGAIHEQFF.

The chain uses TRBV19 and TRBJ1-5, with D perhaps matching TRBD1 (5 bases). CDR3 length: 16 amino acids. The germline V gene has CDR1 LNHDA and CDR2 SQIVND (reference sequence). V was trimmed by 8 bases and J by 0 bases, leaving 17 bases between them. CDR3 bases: TGTGCCAGTGGCCGGGACCTCATTTTTAGCAATCAGCCCCAGCATTTT. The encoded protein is CASGRDLIFSNQPQHF. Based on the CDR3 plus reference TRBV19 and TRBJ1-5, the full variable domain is DGGITQSPKYLFRKEGQNVTLSCEQNLNHDAMYWYRQDPGQGLRLIYYSQIVNDFQKGDIAEGYSVSREKKESFPLTVTSAQKNPTAFYLCASGRDLIFSNQPQHFGDGTRLSIL.

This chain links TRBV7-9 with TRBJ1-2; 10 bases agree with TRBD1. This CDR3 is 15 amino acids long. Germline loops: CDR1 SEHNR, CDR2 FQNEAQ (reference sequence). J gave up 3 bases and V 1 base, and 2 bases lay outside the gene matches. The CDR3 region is CASSLGGTGDYGYTF. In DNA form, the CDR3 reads TGTGCCAGCAGCTTAGGCGGGACAGGGGACTATGGCTACACCTTC.

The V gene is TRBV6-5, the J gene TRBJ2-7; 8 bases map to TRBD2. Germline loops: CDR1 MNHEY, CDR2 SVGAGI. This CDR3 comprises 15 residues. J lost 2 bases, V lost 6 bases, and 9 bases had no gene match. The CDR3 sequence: CASRGDSGAAYEQYF. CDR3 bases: TGTGCCAGCAGGGGGGATAGCGGGGCGGCCTACGAGCAGTACTTC.

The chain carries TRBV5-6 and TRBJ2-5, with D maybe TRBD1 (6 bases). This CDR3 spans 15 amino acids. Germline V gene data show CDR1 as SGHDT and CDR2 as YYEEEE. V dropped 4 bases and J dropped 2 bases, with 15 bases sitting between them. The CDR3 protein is CASSGRDIQQETQYF. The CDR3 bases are TGTGCCAGCAGCGGTAGGGACATTCAGCAAGAGACCCAGTACTTC.

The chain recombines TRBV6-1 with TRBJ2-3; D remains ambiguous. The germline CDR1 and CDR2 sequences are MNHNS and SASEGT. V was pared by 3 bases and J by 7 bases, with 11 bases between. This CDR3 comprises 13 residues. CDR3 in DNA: TGTGCCAGCAGTGACAGGCAAATGAATACGCAGTATTTT. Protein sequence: CASSDRQMNTQYF.

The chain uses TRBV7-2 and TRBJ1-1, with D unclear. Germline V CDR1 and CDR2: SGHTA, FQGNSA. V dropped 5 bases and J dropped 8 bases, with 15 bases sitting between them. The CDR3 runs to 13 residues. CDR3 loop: CASSPKVKFEAFF. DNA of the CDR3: TGTGCCAGCAGCCCTAAGGTCAAGTTCGAAGCTTTCTTT.

The CDR3 DNA reads TGTGCCAGCAGCACAGGACTAGCGGAAATCGATACGCAGTATTTT. This encodes CASSTGLAEIDTQYF. The genes are TRBV5-8 and TRBJ2-3, with 10 bases matching TRBD2. V dropped 4 bases and J dropped 6; count of bases not matched to a gene: 8. CDR3 length: 15 residues. Germline V CDR1 and CDR2: SGHTS, YDEGEE.

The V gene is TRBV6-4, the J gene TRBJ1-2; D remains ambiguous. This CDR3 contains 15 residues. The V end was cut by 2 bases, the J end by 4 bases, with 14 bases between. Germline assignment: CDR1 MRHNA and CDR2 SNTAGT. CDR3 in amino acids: CASSDVAGLGYGYTF. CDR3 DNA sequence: TGTGCCAGCAGTGACGTGGCAGGCTTAGGCTATGGCTACACCTTC.

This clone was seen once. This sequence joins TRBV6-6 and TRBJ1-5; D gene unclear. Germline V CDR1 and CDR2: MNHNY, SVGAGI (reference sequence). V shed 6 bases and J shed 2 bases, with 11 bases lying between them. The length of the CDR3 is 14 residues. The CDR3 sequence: CASRGVQGNQPQHF. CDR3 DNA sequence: TGTGCCAGCAGGGGAGTCCAGGGCAATCAGCCCCAGCATTTT.